This TCR beta chain stems from a study of T cell repertoires and Cas9 in healthy adults. Study background: Characterization of SpCas9-reactive CD4 and CD8 T cells covered multi-effector potency, cytotoxicity and lineage.

The CDR3 totals 13 residues. Germline V gene data show CDR1 as KGHSH and CDR2 as LQKENI. V lost 5 bases, J lost 3 bases, and 8 bases lay in between. Clones were read by immunoSEQ multiplex PCR, and TCRdb kept only the in-frame ones, dropping some. The repertoire holds about 15,000 clones, with 89% as singletons. This receptor was identified in a human donor in good health. The genes are TRBV18 and TRBJ1-5; D is unclear. The specimen sequenced was Tregs (CD4+, CD25+, CD127-, CD137-, CD154-) from PBMCs; culture status not recorded. The CDR3 here is CASSSQVNQPQHF. The CDR3 DNA sequence: TGTGCCAGCTCATCGCAGGTCAATCAGCCCCAGCATTTT.